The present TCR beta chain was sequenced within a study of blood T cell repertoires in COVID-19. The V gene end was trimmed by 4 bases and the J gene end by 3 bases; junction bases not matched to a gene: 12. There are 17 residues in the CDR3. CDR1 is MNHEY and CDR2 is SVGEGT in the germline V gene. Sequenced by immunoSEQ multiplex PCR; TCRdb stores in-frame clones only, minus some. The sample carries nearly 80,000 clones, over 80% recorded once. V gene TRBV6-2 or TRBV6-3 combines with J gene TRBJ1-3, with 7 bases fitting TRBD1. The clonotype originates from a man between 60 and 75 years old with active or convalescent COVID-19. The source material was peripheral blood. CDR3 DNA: TGTGCCAGCAGTTCTCCTTACCTCCGGGACAGTGGAAACACCATATATTTT. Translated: CASSSPYLRDSGNTIYF.